This TCR beta chain was obtained from a study of patients and donors after allogeneic stem cell transplantation. One entry per CDR3 protein results from TCRdb running MiXCR on the RT-PCR reads. Of fewer than 12,000 distinct CDR3 sequences listed, around 20% are singletons. The source is a human donor who was either an allogeneic HSCT recipient or a stem cell or donor lymphocyte infusion donor (not recorded which). It is not recorded whose cells these are; they may come from a transplant donor. Sequencing was done on a sample of blood, either unsorted or a sorted T cell fraction (not recorded which).

Here the CDR3 DNA reads TGTGCCAGCAGTGAAGCGGGACAGCCAGATAATGAAAAACTGTTTTTT. Protein sequence: CASSEAGQPDNEKLFF. The chain is built from TRBV6-1 and TRBJ1-4, with TRBD1 matching over 7 bases. Per germline, CDR1 MNHNS and CDR2 SASEGT. Unmatched junction bases numbered 5, after V lost 0 bases and J lost 4 bases. This CDR3 is built from 16 residues.